This T cell receptor (beta chain) was profiled in a study of blood T cell repertoires in COVID-19 (dated by TCRdb to about 2020). With respect to the entire study: Samples covering the acute and convalescent phases of COVID-19 were provided by collaborators in the United States, Italy and Spain. The material from the prospective study consisted of cDNA or gDNA derived from T cells, B-cell-depleted T cells, or PBMCs. Subjects who had been exposed to COVID-19, were actively infected with it, or had recovered from it provided the deeply sampled blood TCRbeta repertoires that made up the dataset. The repertoires were released in a freely available public database meant as a resource for research on the immune response to SARS-CoV-2. The samples were drawn from two sources: the first 160 participants of the ongoing ImmuneRACE study, and 1,254 subjects contributed by 6 global collaborators. Sample metadata almost always included a de-identified subject ID, COVID-19 status, age in years and sex. Where available, HLA class I and class II types were obtained from metadata supplied by the sample provider rather than from assay-based typing. Summary of the overall study and its limitations: The amount of clinical and demographic metadata varied by source and participant and was provided uncurated.

TCRbeta CDR3 regions were amplified from genomic DNA using the immunoSEQ Assay, a bias-controlled multiplex PCR. As for the authors' bioinformatics: The number of nucleated cells in each sample was estimated from the amplification of reference gene primers within the assay. Sequence reads were collapsed and filtered to measure the absolute abundance of every unique TCRbeta CDR3 rearrangement. For each sample, productive Simpson clonality was calculated by taking the square root of Simpson's diversity index across productive rearrangements. Held by TCRdb, this immuneACCESS table contains in-frame sequences only and omits some clones. Under half of the omission traces to an unresolved V gene where checked; the cause of the rest is unknown. D and trimming were read from the DNA, whereas the V and J calls and clone size are those reported in that table. Across this sample there are 200,000 to 300,000 clones, with 85% to 90% seen only once. The leading ten clones occupy roughly 4.9% of the sample.

Trimming removed 4 bases from V and 7 bases from J, leaving 15 bases between the germline ends. Taken from cysteine to phenylalanine, the CDR3 has 14 residues. Solely the CDR3 DNA is kept, with 42 bases framed from the first base. The germline V gene encodes CDR1 KGHDR and CDR2 SFDVKD. At one collaborating source in Seattle, patients were enrolled during active infection and were followed longitudinally through the course of disease. Whole blood was collected in K2EDTA tubes by collaborating institutions according to the institutions' own protocols. For TCRbeta analysis, collaborators shipped samples in one of three forms: frozen whole blood, isolated PBMCs, or DNA extracted from either of those sample types. Note on this clone: Its antigen is unknown. Base-call qualities are not available, and no considerably larger clone is one nucleotide away.

The sequence was collected from a woman aged 55-75 years with COVID-19, enrolled during active disease. The V gene is TRBV24-1 and the J gene is TRBJ1-2, and the D gene may be TRBD1, 6 bases matching. The sequencing input was peripheral blood. The bases are TGTGCCACCAGTGACCAAGGGGGTGAGCGTGGCTACACCTTC. Translated, it reads CATSDQGGERGYTF.